This T cell receptor (beta chain) appears in the sequencing data of a study of response to subunit inactivated influenza vaccine. A few counts support this clonotype. Germline lookup yields CDR1 SQVTM and CDR2 ANQGSEA. The CDR3 spans 14 residues. V trimming: 7 bases; J trimming: 7 bases; junction bases outside the gene matches: 13. TCRdb fed the RT-PCR reads into MiXCR, producing one record per CDR3 protein. The sample lists about 570,000 distinct CDR3 sequences, approximately 10% occurring once. These records were also assigned to another study, of T cells expressing NK-cell markers. Turning to that study: The cDNA for TCR beta came from 5'RACE template switching with UMIs. Dominant NKG2C+ clonotypes in about 6 donors made up about 1.0-8% of CD8+ T cells.

Sequencing was performed on PBMCs from blood, taken on the day of vaccination. The J gene is TRBJ2-1, the V gene TRBV29-1; 7 nucleotides align to TRBD2. This TCR was recovered from a man aged 45 to 65 who received an inactivated influenza vaccine. The DNA for the CDR3 is TGCAGCGCCTCGGGGCTAGCGGCGGGTAATGAGCAGTTCTTC. Residues: CSASGLAAGNEQFF.